This TCR beta chain was captured in a study of blood T cell repertoires in COVID-19. Across the study: COVID-19 samples from acute and convalescent phases originated in the United States, Italy and Spain. From T cells, B-cell-depleted T cells, or PBMCs came the material, which was cDNA or gDNA.

Enrolled during active infection, Seattle patients were then followed longitudinally. J lost 10 bases, V lost 5 bases, and 10 bases had no gene match. Germline CDR1 LGHDT, CDR2 YNNKEL (reference sequence). The CDR3 is 13 residues long. Original processing methods: From reference gene primer amplification, estimates of nucleated cell counts were derived. Generated by immunoSEQ multiplex PCR, the TCRdb table keeps only in-frame clones and is missing some. That table supplies the V and J calls and clone size; D and trimming were determined from the DNA. The sample has about 150,000 clones; around four fifths are singletons.

The receptor comes from a woman older than 75 with COVID-19, enrolled during active disease. Sequenced: peripheral blood. The chain uses TRBV3-1 (or the pseudogene TRBV3-2) and TRBJ2-7; 8 nucleotides match TRBD1. The CDR3 DNA reads as TGTGCCAGCAGCTTTAACCCCGGGACAGGACAGTACTTC. Amino acid sequence: CASSFNPGTGQYF.